This is a list of T cell receptor beta chains from one sample in a study of Ad26.COV2.S vaccination and SARS-CoV-2 variants. The repertoire was sequenced with immunoSEQ multiplex PCR; TCRdb's copy has only in-frame clones and lacks some. There are approximately 450,000 clones in the sample; over 75% occur only once, and roughly an eighth lies in the top ten. This specimen was peripheral blood, taken in a trial of Ad26.COV2.S vaccine versus placebo. The receptors derive from a person aged 18 to 65 who received the Ad26.COV2.S COVID-19 vaccine or a placebo. Both conserved end residues are part of each CDR3. For some rows the clone size is stated as once, few or many, or as a class when expanded; others skip it.

abundance | v_gene | CDR3aa
. | TRBV11-2 | CASSLRDRNNEQFF
. | TRBV27 | CASGSTYEQYF
. | TRBV19 | CASIGQSDYEQYF
. | TRBV25-1 | CASSLDGVGYTF
. | TRBV6-1 | CASSEGSLANYGYTF
. | TRBV19 | CASSKGLAGAVLGTGELFF
. | TRBV6-5 | CASSSPQVQYF
. | TRBV7-8 | CASRDSETYEQYF
. | TRBV18 | CASSPRDRATPGELFF
once | TRBV20-1 | CSASRSIPNYGYTF
. | TRBV29-1 | CSVEPGLAKFEQYF
. | TRBV18 | CASSPPGQLYNSYEQYF
. | TRBV10-3 | CAISLGGQGAWNEQFF
once | TRBV5-4 | CASSLAQDSWNQYSRTEAFF
. | TRBV21-1 | CASSIEGRAFF
once | TRBV6-6 | CASSTGLAGVEEFF
. | TRBV6-5 | CASSLTGVGETQYF
. | TRBV14 | CASSQASGNLYEQYF
. | TRBV7-9 | CASSWPGQGVNEQFF
. | TRBV19 | CASSTAGGSTYEQYF
. | TRBV19 | CASRTRAHNYGYTF
once | TRBV4-3 | CASSQGAGAGEAFF
. | TRBV27 | CASSLLGGNEQFF
. | TRBV19 | CASSILESSYNEQFF
. | TRBV7-2 | CASSSPGGNRDTQYF
. | TRBV10-1 | CASSGRGTATDTQYF
once | TRBV18 | CASSPGGLTVYGYTF
. | TRBV6-2/TRBV6-3 | CASSRTGQGINQPQHF
. | TRBV2 | CASSDSMWRVAKNIQYF
once | TRBV5-8 | CASSTPGRETQYF
. | TRBV5-4 | CASSVLDSAKSSNTGELFF
. | TRBV4-3 | CASSPGNTGELFF
. | TRBV18 | CASSQAYEHAGGETQYF
. | TRBV6-2/TRBV6-3 | CASSYLAGGPDNEQFF
. | TRBV2 | CASTPQRQDQPQHF
. | TRBV7-2 | CASSNPSEGNYGYTF
. | TRBV5-1 | CASSVVNEQFF
. | TRBV7-2 | CASSLDSGLATYEQYF
. | TRBV2 | CASSVEGRWYTEAFF
. | TRBV7-9 | CASSFLGVDEQFF
. | TRBV3-1/TRBV3-2 | CASSQVSGRVSYTGELFF
. | TRBV7-2 | CASSLALYNEQFF
. | TRBV3-1/TRBV3-2 | CASSRGLAGGPGYEQYF
few | TRBV28 | CASSPGTSRYEQYF
. | TRBV15 | CATSRDPAGGVYEKLFF
. | TRBV29-1 | CSVVARTGELFF
. | TRBV5-1 | CASSLTSQGDEQYF
. | TRBV6-5 | CASSPNDLTEAFF